One sample yielded the 17 T cell receptor beta chains listed below, sequenced in a study of blood T cell repertoires in COVID-19. Assay: immunoSEQ multiplex PCR; the TCRdb copy retains only in-frame clones and omits some. Here the sample spans 95,000 to 120,000 clones, over 65% being singletons. Sequenced material: peripheral blood. The receptor set was obtained from a woman between 35 and 50 years old with acute or convalescent COVID-19.

This clone was detected a few times. This chain uses TRBV6-2 or TRBV6-3 with TRBJ2-7, with 7 positions matching TRBD2. The V segment lost 4 bases and the J segment 2 bases; nucleotides outside the gene matches: 8. Germline V gives CDR1 MNHEY, CDR2 SVGEGT. The CDR3 has 15 amino acids. The DNA of the CDR3 is TGTGCCAGCAGTTCACCTCTAGCGGTCCCCTACGAGCAGTACTTC. This gives the protein CASSSPLAVPYEQYF.

A single count supports this clone. The V gene is TRBV30, the J gene TRBJ1-6; 7 bases line up with TRBD1. From germline, CDR1 is GTSNPN and CDR2 SVGIG (reference sequence). The CDR3 length is 13 residues. V lost 3 bases, J lost 10 bases, and 6 bases stayed unmatched. CDR3 bases: TGTGCCTGGAGAGAGACCAGGGGGTCACCCCTCCACTTT. Its protein product is CAWRETRGSPLHF.

The chain uses TRBV18 and TRBJ1-5, with 9 nucleotides matching TRBD1. The CDR3 runs 14 residues. The V gene end was trimmed by 3 bases and the J gene end by 6 bases; junction bases not matched to a gene: 3. Germline-derived CDR1 and CDR2 are KGHSH and LQKENI. Written as DNA, the CDR3 is TGTGCCAGCTCACCGACAGGGGGGGGTCAGCCCCAGCATTTT. Translation gives CASSPTGGGQPQHF.

The V and J genes are TRBV7-9 and TRBJ2-3, with a tentative D call TRBD1 (6 bases). The germline V gene encodes CDR1 SEHNR and CDR2 FQNEAQ (reference sequence). V lost 1 base, J lost 2 bases, and 10 bases lay in between. The CDR3 consists of 15 residues. The CDR3 nucleotides are TGTGCCAGCAGCTTAGGGTCAGGGGCCACAGATACGCAGTATTTT. It yields the protein CASSLGSGATDTQYF.

Comments on this clone: The sample contains more than one DNA sequence encoding this CDR3. This rearrangement joins TRBV18 to TRBJ1-4; 10 bases align to TRBD1. The germline gives CDR1 KGHSH, CDR2 LQKENI. The ends lost 2 bases at V and 6 bases at J; junction bases unmatched: 0. The CDR3 totals 14 residues. CDR3 nucleotides: TGTGCCAGCTCACCAGGGACAGGGGATGAAAAACTGTTTTTT. It translates to CASSPGTGDEKLFF.

The chain links TRBV4-3 to TRBJ2-2, with 9 bases that match TRBD2. Trimming cost V 0 bases and J 7 bases; bases outside gene matches: 9. This CDR3 contains 17 residues. Looked up from germline, CDR1 is LGHNA and CDR2 is YSLEER. This CDR3 is CASSQDRGGAWDGELFF. DNA for the CDR3: TGCGCCAGCAGCCAAGACCGCGGGGGGGCCTGGGACGGGGAGCTGTTTTTT.

The chain links TRBV27 to TRBJ2-7; 7 bases match TRBD1. Germline V gives CDR1 MNHEY, CDR2 SMNVEV (reference sequence). V lost 2 bases, J lost 3 bases, and 4 bases stayed unmatched. The CDR3 is 14 amino acids. The CDR3 reads CASSLKGAIYEQYF. CDR3 in DNA: TGTGCCAGCAGTTTAAAGGGGGCCATCTACGAGCAGTACTTC.

The CDR3 DNA is TGTGCCAGCAGCTTGGAGGAGCGGGGGGGCGACACCGGGGAGCTGTTTTTT. Translating gives CASSLEERGGDTGELFF. The chain carries TRBV5-5 and TRBJ2-2; 10 bases map to TRBD2. The CDR3 totals 17 residues. With V trimmed by 0 bases and J by 3 bases, 5 bases remained unmatched. Germline V gene data show CDR1 as SGHKS and CDR2 as YYEKEE (reference sequence).

This clone came up many times. J is TRBJ2-4 and V is TRBV6-1; tentative D call: TRBD2 (5 bases). Looked up from germline, CDR1 is MNHNS and CDR2 is SASEGT. V gave up 0 bases and J gave up 2 bases, with 14 bases separating them. The CDR3 extends over 17 amino acids. CDR3 residues: CASSEAMGSRSKNIQYF. CDR3 in DNA: TGTGCCAGCAGTGAAGCAATGGGGAGTAGGTCCAAAAACATTCAGTACTTC.

V and J are TRBV12-5 and TRBJ2-2; TRBD1 matches at 10 bases. The germline V gene encodes CDR1 LGHNT and CDR2 FRNRAP. The CDR3 sequence is 14 residues long. V lost 9 bases and J lost 7; bases outside the gene matches: 8. The CDR3 loop reads CASATGGEIGELFF. In nucleotides, the CDR3 is TGTGCTAGCGCGACAGGGGGCGAAATCGGGGAGCTGTTTTTT.

V usage is TRBV10-3 and J usage is TRBJ1-1; D call uncertain. There are 12 residues in the CDR3. Germline V gene sequence: CDR1 ENHRY, CDR2 SYGVKD. The V and J ends lost 6 bases and 1 base respectively, with 6 bases between them. The CDR3 nucleotides read TGTGCCATCAGCAGGCCGAACACTGAAGCTTTCTTT. Its translation: CAISRPNTEAFF.

V usage is TRBV6-5 and J usage is TRBJ2-3, with a tentative D call TRBD2 (6 bases). The CDR3 contains 16 residues. V lost 2 bases and J lost 0, with 12 bases in between. Germline loops: CDR1 MNHEY, CDR2 SVGAGI. The CDR3 DNA follows: TGTGCCAGCAGTTACCGCGGGGTAGGGAGCACAGATACGCAGTATTTT. This gives the protein CASSYRGVGSTDTQYF.

V usage is TRBV24-1 and J usage is TRBJ1-2; tentatively, D is TRBD1 (5 bases). Trimming pared 7 bases from V and 1 base from J, leaving 6 bases between. Germline CDR1 is KGHDR and CDR2 is SFDVKD. CDR3 length: 12 amino acids. CDR3 bases: TGTGCCACCAGCAGGGATAACTATGGCTACACCTTC. Protein product: CATSRDNYGYTF.

The chain uses TRBV3-1 (or the pseudogene TRBV3-2) and TRBJ2-7; D is ambiguous. CDR3 length: 13 residues. Germline CDR1 and CDR2: LGHDT and YNNKEL (reference sequence). Trimming left V 0 bases short and J 3 bases short, with 6 bases between. Here the CDR3 DNA reads TGTGCCAGCAGCCAAGACAGGCTCTACGAGCAGTACTTC. Translated: CASSQDRLYEQYF.

The gene calls are TRBV28 and TRBJ2-6; perhaps TRBD1 as D (6 bases). This CDR3 contains 17 residues. Trimming took 5 bases from V and 0 from J, leaving 14 bases between them. CDR1 is MDHEN and CDR2 is SYDVKM in the germline V gene. The CDR3 reads CASSPETGRSGANVLTF. The DNA of the CDR3 is TGTGCCAGCAGTCCCGAGACAGGCCGCTCTGGGGCCAACGTCCTGACTTTC. The whole variable domain, remainder taken from reference TRBV28 and TRBJ2-6, is DVKVTQSSRYLVKRTGEKVFLECVQDMDHENMFWYRQDPGLGLRLIYFSYDVKMKEKGDIPEGYSVSREKKERFSLILESASTNQTSMYLCASSPETGRSGANVLTFGAGSRLTVL.

V and J are TRBV6-5 and TRBJ2-5; perhaps TRBD1 as D (6 bases). V was cut by 6 bases and J by 5 bases, with 13 bases left in between. The CDR3 is 13 residues long. Germline CDR1 is MNHEY and CDR2 is SVGAGI. CDR3 coding DNA: TGTGCCAGCAGAAGGGACATACTGGAGACCCAGTACTTC. Protein product: CASRRDILETQYF.

This clone was observed once. The rearrangement joins TRBV18 to TRBJ2-7, with a weak D call TRBD1 (5 bases). The CDR3 is 16 residues long. Trimming left V 1 base short and J 4 bases short, with 17 bases between. Germline V CDR1 and CDR2: KGHSH, LQKENI. This chain's CDR3 is CASSPRWAQESYEQYF. The CDR3 region has the DNA TGTGCCAGCTCACCACGCTGGGCACAGGAATCTTACGAGCAGTACTTC.